This TCR beta chain was captured in a study of control samples from healthy donors and cancer patients. About this clone: Other DNA sequences of this sample code for an identical CDR3.

Clones were read by immunoSEQ multiplex PCR, and TCRdb kept only the in-frame ones, dropping some. The sample lists 150,000 or so clones, approximately 94% occurring once. What was sequenced was blood. The sequence was obtained from a man aged 18-30 years in good health.

The CDR3 loop reads CAWSVGQPQHF. In nucleotides, the CDR3 is TGTGCCTGGAGTGTAGGTCAGCCCCAGCATTTT. This rearrangement joins TRBV30 to TRBJ1-5; D uncertain. CDR3 length equals 11 residues. Germline V gene lookup returns CDR1 GTSNPN and CDR2 SVGIG (reference sequence). V was pared by 0 bases and J by 6 bases, with 3 bases between.